This T cell receptor beta chain was obtained from a study of blood T cell repertoires in COVID-19. As for the study in general: COVID-19 samples, acute and convalescent, were from the United States, Italy and Spain. Sample material is recorded as cDNA or gDNA derived from T cells, B-cell-depleted T cells, or PBMCs.

Authors' data handling: Reference gene primers were amplified, and this amplification served to estimate nucleated cell counts. This table comes from immunoSEQ multiplex PCR, and its TCRdb copy is limited to in-frame clones, with some not included. V and J calls and clone size are as listed in that table; D and trimming were resolved from the DNA. The sample yields roughly 300,000 clones, more than 75% seen once. The source material was peripheral blood. The origin of this receptor is a woman in her forties or fifties who had recovered from COVID-19.

The CDR3 bases are TGCGCCAGCGCACAGTGGGGACAGGGCCTCGGCTACACCTTC. Encoded protein: CASAQWGQGLGYTF. The V gene is TRBV4-3, the J gene TRBJ1-2; TRBD1 matches at 9 bases. The V gene's germline CDR1 is LGHNA and CDR2 YSLEER. Trimming took 8 bases from V and 8 from J; bases not matched to a gene: 12. CDR3 length: 14 amino acids.